This TCR beta chain appears in the sequencing data of a study of blood T cell repertoires in COVID-19. Study context: The analysed material was cDNA or gDNA that came from T cells, B-cell-depleted T cells, or PBMCs.

Measured with immunoSEQ multiplex PCR; TCRdb has only the in-frame clones, and not every one. The table has 250,000 to 300,000 clones, 84% seen once; the top ten hold approximately 4%. The CDR3 sequence is 12 residues long. V was pared by 7 bases and J by 4 bases, with 10 bases between. Germline CDR1 reads MNHNY; CDR2 reads SVGAGI (reference sequence). The specimen sequenced was PBMCs or T cells enriched from blood (not recorded which). The sequence came from a man aged 30 to 39 with acute COVID-19. The rearrangement uses TRBV6-6 and TRBJ2-5; maybe TRBD2 (5 bases). DNA for the CDR3: TGTGCCAGCACGATACGGGGAGAGACCCAGTACTTC. It yields the protein CASTIRGETQYF.